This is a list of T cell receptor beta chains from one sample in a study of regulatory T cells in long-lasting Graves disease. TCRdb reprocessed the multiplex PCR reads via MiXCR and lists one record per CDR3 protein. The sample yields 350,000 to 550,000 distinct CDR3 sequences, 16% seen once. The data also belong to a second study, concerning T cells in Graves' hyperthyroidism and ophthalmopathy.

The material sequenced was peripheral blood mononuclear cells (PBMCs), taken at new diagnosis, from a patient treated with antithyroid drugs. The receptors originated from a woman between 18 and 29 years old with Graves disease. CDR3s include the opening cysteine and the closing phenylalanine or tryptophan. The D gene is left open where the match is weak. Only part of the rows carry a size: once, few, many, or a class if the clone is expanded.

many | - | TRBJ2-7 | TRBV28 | TGTGCCAGCAGGGGAAACGGACCCGGGACTCCGTTCTACGAGCAGTACTTC | CASRGNGPGTPFYEQYF
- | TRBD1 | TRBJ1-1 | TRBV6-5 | TGTGCCAGCAGTTACGGTTGGACAGGGAGCACTGAAGCTTTCTTT | CASSYGWTGSTEAFF
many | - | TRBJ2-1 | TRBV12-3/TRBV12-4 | TGTGCCAGCAGTTTAACTAGTAACTCCTACAATGAGCAGTTCTTC | CASSLTSNSYNEQFF
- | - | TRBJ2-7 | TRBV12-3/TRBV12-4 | TGTGCCAGCAGCATAGACAGTCTCTACGAGCAGTACTTC | CASSIDSLYEQYF
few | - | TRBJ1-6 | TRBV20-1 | TGCAGTGCTAGAGATAGTGACGGACAGCCGAGCTCCTATAATTCACCCCTCCACTTT | CSARDSDGQPSSYNSPLHF
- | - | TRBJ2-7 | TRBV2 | TGTGCCAGCAGTAAACTAGTTTTGGGCGAGCAGTACTTC | CASSKLVLGEQYF
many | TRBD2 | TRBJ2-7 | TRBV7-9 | TGTGCCAGCAGCCCCCCGATGAGCGGGAGTTCCTACGAGCAGTACTTC | CASSPPMSGSSYEQYF
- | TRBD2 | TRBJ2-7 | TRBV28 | TGTGCCAGCAGCCCGGGGCTAGCGGGACTCTACGAGCAGCACTTC | CASSPGLAGLYEQHF
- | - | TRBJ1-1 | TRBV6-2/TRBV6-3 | TGTGCCACCCGGGGGCCGAACACTGAAGCTTTCTTT | CATRGPNTEAFF
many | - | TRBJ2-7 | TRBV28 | TGTGCCAGCAGCTTGAGTCTCTACGAGCAGTACTTC | CASSLSLYEQYF
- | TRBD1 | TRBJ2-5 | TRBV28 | TGTGCCAGCAGTCTCCCGGACAGGGGCGCTTCAGAGACCCAGTACTTC | CASSLPDRGASETQYF
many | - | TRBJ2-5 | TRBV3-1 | TGTGCCAGCAGCGACAGGCTACAAGAGACCCAGTACTTC | CASSDRLQETQYF
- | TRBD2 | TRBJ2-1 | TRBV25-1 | TGTGCCAGCAGGGGGACTAGCGGGAGTTGGGGATGGGGCAATGAGCAGTTCTTC | CASRGTSGSWGWGNEQFF
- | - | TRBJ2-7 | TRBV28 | TGTGCCAGCAGTTTATGGGGGGCCGCCTCCTACGAGCAGTACTTC | CASSLWGAASYEQYF
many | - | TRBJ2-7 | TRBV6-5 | TGTGCCAGCAGTTACCAACAGGAATGGCCCTACGAGCAGTACTTC | CASSYQQEWPYEQYF
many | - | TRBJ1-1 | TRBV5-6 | TGTGCCAGCAGCTTGGCGGGTCCGACTGAAGCTTTCTTT | CASSLAGPTEAFF
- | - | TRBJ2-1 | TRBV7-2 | TGTGCCAGCAGCTTATTAGGGCTAGCCTTGGACAATGAGCAGTTCTTC | CASSLLGLALDNEQFF
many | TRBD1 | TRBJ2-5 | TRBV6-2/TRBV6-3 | TGTGCCAGCAGTGTAACAACACAGGGGAAAGAGACCCAGTACTTC | CASSVTTQGKETQYF
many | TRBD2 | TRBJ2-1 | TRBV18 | TGTGCCAGCTCACCCCGACTAGCGGGAGACAATGAGCAGTTCTTC | CASSPRLAGDNEQFF
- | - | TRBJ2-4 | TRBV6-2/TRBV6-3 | TGTGCCAGCAGCCGCCCGGTCGTAGCCAAAAACATTCAGTACTTC | CASSRPVVAKNIQYF
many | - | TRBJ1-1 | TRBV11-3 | TGTGCCAGCAGCTCTGACGGGGCCCCTGAAGCTTTCTTT | CASSSDGAPEAFF
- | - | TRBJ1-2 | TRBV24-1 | TGTGCCACCAGCCAGGACGGCTATGGCTACACCTTC | CATSQDGYGYTF
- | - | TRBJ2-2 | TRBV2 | TGTGCCAGCAGTGACCAGGACTCCGGGGAGCTGTTTTTT | CASSDQDSGELFF
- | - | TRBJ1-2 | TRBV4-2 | TGTGCCAGCAGAAATCCGGGGCCGGGGGAGGGCTACACCTTC | CASRNPGPGEGYTF
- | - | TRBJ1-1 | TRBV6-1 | TGTGCCACCCAAAACAGGGAGACTGAAGCTTTCTTT | CATQNRETEAFF
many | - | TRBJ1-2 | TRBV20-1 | TGCAGTGCTAGTATAGTTGGCTATGGCTACACCTTC | CSASIVGYGYTF
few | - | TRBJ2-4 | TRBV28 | TGTGCCAGCAATACTATGGACCTAGCCAAAAACATTCAGTACTTC | CASNTMDLAKNIQYF
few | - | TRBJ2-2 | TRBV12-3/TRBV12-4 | TGTGCCAGCAGCCAGGGGTGGGTTGGCGGGGAGCTGTTTTTT | CASSQGWVGGELFF
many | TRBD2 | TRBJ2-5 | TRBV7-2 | TGTGCCAGCACCATTAGCGGGAGTTCGGGGGAGACCCAGTACTTC | CASTISGSSGETQYF
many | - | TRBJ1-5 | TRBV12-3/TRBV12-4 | TGTGCCAGCAGGCAGGGTGAAGGGCAGCCCCAGCATTTT | CASRQGEGQPQHF
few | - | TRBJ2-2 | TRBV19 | TGTGCCAGTAGTATAGGCGGAGGGAGCGGGGAGCTGTTTTTT | CASSIGGGSGELFF
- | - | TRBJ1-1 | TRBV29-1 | TGCAGCGTGACCGGGACGGTGAACACTGAAGCTTTCTTT | CSVTGTVNTEAFF
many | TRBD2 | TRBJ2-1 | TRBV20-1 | TGCAGTGCTGAGGCGGGGGGAGCAGGATACAATGAGCAGTTCTTC | CSAEAGGAGYNEQFF
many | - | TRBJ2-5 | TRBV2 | TGTGCCAGCAGTGCCCAGTTACGGGAGACCCAGTACTTC | CASSAQLRETQYF
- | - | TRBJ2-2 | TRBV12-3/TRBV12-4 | TGTGCCAGCAGTTTCCCAGGGGCGATCGGGGAGCTGTTTTTT | CASSFPGAIGELFF
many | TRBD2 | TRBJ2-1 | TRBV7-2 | TGCGCCAGCAGCCACACTAGCGGGGGACCGAGCTCCTACAATGAGCAGTTCTTC | CASSHTSGGPSSYNEQFF
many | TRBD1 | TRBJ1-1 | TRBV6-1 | TGTGCCAGCAGGGACAGGGCCGACCTATTTGAAGCTTTCTTT | CASRDRADLFEAFF
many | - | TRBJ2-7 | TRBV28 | TGTGCCAGCAGTCTGCCGTCCCGGCTCGACTACGAGCAGTACTTC | CASSLPSRLDYEQYF
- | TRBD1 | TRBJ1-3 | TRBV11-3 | TGTGCCAGCAGCTGGGGGACAGCCTCTGGAAACACCATATATTTT | CASSWGTASGNTIYF
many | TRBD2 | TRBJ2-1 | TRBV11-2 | TGTGCCAGCAGCTTAGTTGGGACTAGCGAATACAATGAGCAGTTCTTC | CASSLVGTSEYNEQFF
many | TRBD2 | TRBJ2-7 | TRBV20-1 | TGCAGTGCAGCGACCTTTTCGGGACTACCTTACGAGCAGTACTTC | CSAATFSGLPYEQYF